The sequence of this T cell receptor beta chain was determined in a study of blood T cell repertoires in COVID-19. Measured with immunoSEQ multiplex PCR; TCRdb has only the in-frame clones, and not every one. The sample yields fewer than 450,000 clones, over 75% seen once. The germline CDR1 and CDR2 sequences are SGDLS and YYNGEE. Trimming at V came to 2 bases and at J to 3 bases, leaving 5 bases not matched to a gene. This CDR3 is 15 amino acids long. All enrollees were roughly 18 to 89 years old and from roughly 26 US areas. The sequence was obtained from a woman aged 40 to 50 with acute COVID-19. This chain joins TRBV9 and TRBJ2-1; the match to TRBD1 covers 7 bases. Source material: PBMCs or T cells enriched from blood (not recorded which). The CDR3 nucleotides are TGTGCCAGCAGCGTGAGGGGGCAGTACTACAATGAGCAGTTCTTC. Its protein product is CASSVRGQYYNEQFF.